The rows below give T cell receptor beta chains drawn from one sample of a study of early T cells in non-severe SARS-CoV-2 infection. MiXCR, run by TCRdb on the 5' RACE reads, gives a single entry per CDR3 protein. The table records approximately 34,000 distinct CDR3 sequences, roughly 7.9% of them present only once. Sample: whole blood, taken at baseline. The receptors here all came from an adult who was a healthcare worker with PCR-confirmed SARS-CoV-2 infection or an uninfected control (not recorded which). Each CDR3 is given with its conserved first and last residue. The D gene is left open where the match is weak.

J,D,V,CDR3
TRBJ1-2,.,TRBV2,CASSTENYGYTF
TRBJ2-2,TRBD1,TRBV10-3,CAISDKGAPTGELFF
TRBJ2-5,.,TRBV5-4,CASSLGRKGGETQYF
TRBJ2-3,TRBD1,TRBV7-9,CASSAWTGGTDTQYF
TRBJ2-1,TRBD2,TRBV7-7,CASSPRGGKGFNEQFF
TRBJ1-1,TRBD1,TRBV7-9,CASSRATGVNTEAFF
TRBJ1-1,.,TRBV10-3,CAISESGANTEAFF
TRBJ1-2,TRBD1,TRBV6-5,CASSYSRDSYGYTF
TRBJ2-7,.,TRBV12-3/TRBV12-4,CASSRPGIHEQYF
TRBJ1-5,.,TRBV2,CASSQDNQPQHF
TRBJ2-3,.,TRBV10-2,CASSLDRKGTQYF
TRBJ1-5,TRBD1,TRBV12-3/TRBV12-4,CASSGTEGGNQPQHF
TRBJ1-1,.,TRBV4-1,CASSQVQGTEAFF
TRBJ1-4,.,TRBV7-9,CASSLQLATNEKLFF
TRBJ2-7,.,TRBV27,CASSLSPAYEQYF
TRBJ1-4,.,TRBV28,CATTPLAATPATNEKLFF
TRBJ2-1,TRBD1,TRBV5-1,CASSGGQGPAEQFF
TRBJ1-1,TRBD1,TRBV19,CASSSYRGQAFF
TRBJ1-1,.,TRBV4-3,CASSQAVSYQGEAFF
TRBJ1-5,.,TRBV15,CATSTGEGDQPQHF
TRBJ2-7,.,TRBV30,CAWSVMEGHEQYF
TRBJ1-5,.,TRBV6-1,CASSESGYPFSNQPQHF